This T cell receptor beta chain emerged from a study of T-cell reconstitution after alpha-beta-depleted transplantation in children. V gave up 0 bases and J gave up 0 bases; unmatched junction bases: 6. From germline, CDR1 is SGHRS and CDR2 YFSETQ. The CDR3 is 18 residues long. Preparing the TCRbeta library involved the use of unique molecular identifiers. Via MiXCR, TCRdb re-called the PCR reads, giving one row per CDR3 protein. Altogether about 300,000 distinct CDR3 sequences are present, around 9.1% being singletons, with the ten largest covering just under 7.5%. This clonotype was detected ten times or more.

Sequenced here: PBMCs, sampled before TCRalphabeta/CD19-depleted stem cell transplant. V is TRBV5-1 and J is TRBJ2-2, with 9 bases matching TRBD2. The clonotype comes from a boy under two years old with acute myeloid leukemia, due to receive a stem cell transplant. As DNA, the CDR3 is TGCGCCAGCAGCTTGGGAATAGCGGGGGCCTCGAACACCGGGGAGCTGTTTTTT. Protein sequence: CASSLGIAGASNTGELFF.